The rows below give T cell receptor beta chains drawn from one sample of a study of T cells in Graves' hyperthyroidism and ophthalmopathy. From the multiplex PCR reads, TCRdb called clonotypes with MiXCR, one entry per CDR3 protein. The repertoire holds about 480,000 distinct CDR3 sequences, with around 22% as singletons. Material for sequencing was blood. These receptors were collected from a woman under 40 with Graves' ophthalmopathy. Both conserved end residues are part of each CDR3. Fields, in order: D gene, clone size, V gene, J gene, CDR3 DNA, CDR3 protein. The D gene is left open where the match is weak. Rows may omit the clone size; those that give it use once, few, many or a size class.

>NA|many|TRBV12-3/TRBV12-4|TRBJ1-1
TGTGCCAGCAGCACCTTGAACACTGAAGCTTTCTTT
CASSTLNTEAFF
>NA|few|TRBV18|TRBJ2-5
TGTGCCAGCTCACAAAGGGCCGGAGAGACCCAGTACTTC
CASSQRAGETQYF
>NA|many|TRBV2|TRBJ2-5
TGTGCCAGCAGCCGAAGGGGGACCGCCGTGGCCCAGTACTTC
CASSRRGTAVAQYF
>NA|NA|TRBV5-6|TRBJ1-1
TGTGCCAGCAGCTGGGCGGGGTTGGTCGCTGAAGCTTTCTTT
CASSWAGLVAEAFF
>NA|many|TRBV20-1|TRBJ2-7
TGCAGTGCTAGGGGAGAGTACTTC
CSARGEYF
>TRBD1|NA|TRBV2|TRBJ1-1
TGTGCCAGCAGTGAATTTAGGTGGGACGACAGGGGAGTAAACACTGAAGCTTTCTTT
CASSEFRWDDRGVNTEAFF
>NA|many|TRBV2|TRBJ1-5
TGTGCCAGCAGTGACGAGGGGGTTCAGCCCCAGCATTTT
CASSDEGVQPQHF
>TRBD1|many|TRBV5-1|TRBJ1-2
TGCGCCAGCAGAGAAGGGACAGGGGCGGATGGCTACATCTTC
CASREGTGADGYIF
>TRBD2|once|TRBV12-3/TRBV12-4|TRBJ2-2
TGTGCCAGCAGTTTAGTGGCTCTAGCGGGCAACACCGGGGAGCTGTTTTTT
CASSLVALAGNTGELFF
>TRBD1|NA|TRBV4-3|TRBJ2-7
TGCGCCAGCAGCCAAGTTAGGGACAGCTCCTACGAGCAGTACTTC
CASSQVRDSSYEQYF
>TRBD1|NA|TRBV6-1|TRBJ1-2
TGTGCCAGCACCCCCGCTGGGCAGGGGGGAACCTACGGCTACACCTTC
CASTPAGQGGTYGYTF
>TRBD2|many|TRBV28|TRBJ2-5
TGTGCCAGCAGTACACTGAGAGCGGGGGTAGAGACCCAGTACTTC
CASSTLRAGVETQYF
>TRBD1|NA|TRBV30|TRBJ1-1
TGTGCCTGGAGAGGGACAGCCACTGAAGCTTTCTTT
CAWRGTATEAFF
>NA|NA|TRBV20-1|TRBJ2-7
TGCAGTGCTAGAGTGGCGGGGTACTACGAGCAGTACTTC
CSARVAGYYEQYF
>TRBD1|many|TRBV7-2|TRBJ1-2
TGTGCCAGCAGCAGATCAGGGGGGCTGGACTCCACCTTC
CASSRSGGLDSTF
>NA|many|TRBV9|TRBJ1-2
TGTGCCAGCAGCGTAGGCTATGGCTACACCTTC
CASSVGYGYTF
>TRBD1|NA|TRBV5-4|TRBJ2-2
TGTGCCAGCAGCCAGAACAGGGGTTGGACCGGGGAGCTGTTTTTT
CASSQNRGWTGELFF
>TRBD1|NA|TRBV28|TRBJ1-5
TGTGCCAGCATTCACCGGGACAGGGGTTGGGATAGCAATCAGCCCCAGCATTTT
CASIHRDRGWDSNQPQHF
>NA|NA|TRBV18|TRBJ2-7
TGTGCCAGCTCACCCGACATACAGGGACTGGACGAGCAGTACTTC
CASSPDIQGLDEQYF
>NA|many|TRBV11-2|TRBJ2-7
TGTGCCAGCAGCCCGACGGGGGCCAGCTCCTACGAGCAGTACTTC
CASSPTGASSYEQYF
>TRBD1|few|TRBV28|TRBJ2-4
TGTGCCAGCAGTAACAGGGGGTTAGCCAAAAACATTCAGTACTTC
CASSNRGLAKNIQYF
>NA|many|TRBV10-1|TRBJ1-2
TGCGCCAGCAGTGAGGCAGGAAGCTATGGCTACACCTTC
CASSEAGSYGYTF
>NA|many|TRBV7-3|TRBJ2-7
TGTGCCAGCAGCTTAGACATGGGGACCCCCTACGAGCAGTACTTC
CASSLDMGTPYEQYF
>NA|many|TRBV29-1|TRBJ1-5
TGCAGCGTTGACCGGCAGGACAATCAGCCCCAGCATTTT
CSVDRQDNQPQHF
>NA|NA|TRBV20-1|TRBJ2-6
TGCAGTGCTAGAGTGGAGGGAGCCAACGTCCTGACTTTC
CSARVEGANVLTF
>NA|NA|TRBV2|TRBJ1-5
TGTGCCAGCGCCCACAGGTCCAATCAGCCCCAGCATTTT
CASAHRSNQPQHF
>NA|NA|TRBV6-1|TRBJ1-5
TGTGCCAGCAACGCCTTGGGGACAAGAATTAATCAGCCCCAGCATTTT
CASNALGTRINQPQHF
>NA|many|TRBV12-3/TRBV12-4|TRBJ1-3
TGTGCCAGCAGTCCAGGTAGCAGGGGTGGAAACACCATATATTTT
CASSPGSRGGNTIYF
>NA|once|TRBV19|TRBJ1-1
TGTGCCAGTAGGATAGATACAGGATCTGAAGCTTTCTTT
CASRIDTGSEAFF
>TRBD1|many|TRBV12-5|TRBJ1-2
TGTGCTAGTGGTTTGGTTGTGGGACAGGGGGACCTTAACTATGGCTACACCTTC
CASGLVVGQGDLNYGYTF
>NA|NA|TRBV7-3|TRBJ1-6
TGTGCCAGCAGCTTCGGTAGACCTTCACCCCTCCACTTT
CASSFGRPSPLHF
>TRBD2|many|TRBV20-1|TRBJ2-5
TGCAGTGCTAGAGATGGTGCGGGGGGACAAGAGACCCAGTACTTC
CSARDGAGGQETQYF
>NA|NA|TRBV7-8|TRBJ2-5
TGTGCCAGCAGCCCTCGGGGTTCACTGGAGACCCAGTACTTC
CASSPRGSLETQYF
>NA|many|TRBV28|TRBJ2-7
TGTGCCAGCAGTTCCGAGGTTCGGGGCAGCGAGCAGTACTTC
CASSSEVRGSEQYF
>NA|NA|TRBV9|TRBJ2-2
TGTGCCAGCAGCCCAGGCCCACACAGGGTCAACACCGGGGAGCTGTTTTTT
CASSPGPHRVNTGELFF
>NA|NA|TRBV30|TRBJ1-2
TGTGCCTGGAGTGTACCGGGATCACCTTATTATGGCTACACCTTC
CAWSVPGSPYYGYTF
>TRBD1|NA|TRBV28|TRBJ2-2
TGTGCCAGCAGACGTACACCGACAGGGTCGGGGGAGCTGTTTTTT
CASRRTPTGSGELFF
>NA|few|TRBV30|TRBJ2-2
TGTGCCTGGAGTGTACTAAGCGGGAACACCGGGGAGCTGTTTTTT
CAWSVLSGNTGELFF
>NA|NA|TRBV30|TRBJ2-7
TGTGCCTGGAGTCTGCCGGGACGGCAGTACGAGCAGTACTTC
CAWSLPGRQYEQYF
>NA|NA|TRBV4-1|TRBJ1-5
TGCGCCAGCAGCCAAGATGGCAGGCTCATGGGTCAGCCCCAGCATTTT
CASSQDGRLMGQPQHF
>TRBD1|few|TRBV19|TRBJ2-6
TGTGCCAGTAGTCCGGACTTGGGAGACAGGGGCTTTGATGGGGCCAACGTCCTGACTTTC
CASSPDLGDRGFDGANVLTF
>TRBD1|NA|TRBV12-3/TRBV12-4|TRBJ1-1
TGTGCCAGCAGTCCTGGACAGGTTCCCCCTGATGCTTTCTTT
CASSPGQVPPDAFF
>NA|many|TRBV2|TRBJ2-7
TGTGCCAGCGCATCCTACGAGCAGTACTTC
CASASYEQYF
>NA|many|TRBV6-5|TRBJ2-7
TGTGCCAGCTCCTCGACAAGGGGCTACGAGCAGTACTTC
CASSSTRGYEQYF
>NA|many|TRBV10-3|TRBJ2-7
TGTGCCATCACTTCGGCAGTAACTTCACCCTACGAGCAGTACTTC
CAITSAVTSPYEQYF
>NA|few|TRBV18|TRBJ2-5
TGTGCCAGCTCACCTCGGGAGCCCAAGGAGACCCAGTACTTC
CASSPREPKETQYF
>TRBD2|many|TRBV10-2|TRBJ2-7
TGCGCCAGCACCTTAGCGGGGGGCGGCGAGCAGTACTTC
CASTLAGGGEQYF
>NA|NA|TRBV4-1|TRBJ1-5
TGCGCCAGCAGCCAAGAATGGAGGGACCATCAGCTCCAGCATTTT
CASSQEWRDHQLQHF
>NA|many|TRBV12-3/TRBV12-4|TRBJ2-7
TGTGCCAGCAGAACGGACGGGAGCTCCTACGAGCAGTACTTC
CASRTDGSSYEQYF
>NA|NA|TRBV20-1|TRBJ1-5
TGCAGTGCCGTAGGAGAACAGCCCCAGCATTTT
CSAVGEQPQHF
>NA|few|TRBV12-3/TRBV12-4|TRBJ1-3
TGTGCCAGCAGAGATCGGACCCGATCTGAAAACACCATATATTTT
CASRDRTRSENTIYF
>TRBD1|NA|TRBV4-1|TRBJ2-6
TGCGCCAGCAGCCTCCGCGGGACAGGGGTCGACCATTCTGGGGCCAACGTCCTGACTTTC
CASSLRGTGVDHSGANVLTF
>NA|NA|TRBV27|TRBJ2-7
TGTGCCAGCAGTTATAGCCCCCGGGCAGCCTCCTACGAGCAGTACTTC
CASSYSPRAASYEQYF